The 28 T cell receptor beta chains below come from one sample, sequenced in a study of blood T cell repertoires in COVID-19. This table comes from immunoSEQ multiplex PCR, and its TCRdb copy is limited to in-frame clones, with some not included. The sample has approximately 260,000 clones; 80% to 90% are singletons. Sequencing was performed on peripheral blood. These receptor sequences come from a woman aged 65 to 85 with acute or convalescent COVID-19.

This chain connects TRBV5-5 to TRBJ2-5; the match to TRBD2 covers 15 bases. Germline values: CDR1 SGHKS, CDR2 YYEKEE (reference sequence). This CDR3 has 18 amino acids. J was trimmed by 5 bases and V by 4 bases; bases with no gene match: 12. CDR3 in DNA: TGTGCCAGCAGCCCGGGACTAGCGGGGGGCGGGCGGGCGGAGACCCAGTACTTC. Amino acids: CASSPGLAGGGRAETQYF.

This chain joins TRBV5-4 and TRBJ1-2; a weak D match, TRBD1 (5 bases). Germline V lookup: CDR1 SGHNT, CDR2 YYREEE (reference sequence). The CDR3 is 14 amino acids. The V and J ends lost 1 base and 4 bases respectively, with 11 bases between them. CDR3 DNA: TGTGCCAGCAGCTTGCAAGGTCAGGGCTATGGCTACACCTTC. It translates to CASSLQGQGYGYTF.

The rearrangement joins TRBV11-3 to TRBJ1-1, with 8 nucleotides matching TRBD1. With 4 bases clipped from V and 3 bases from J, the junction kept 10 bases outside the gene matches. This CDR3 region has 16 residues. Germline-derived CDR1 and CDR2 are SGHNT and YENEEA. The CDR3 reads CASSSQGARGDTEAFF. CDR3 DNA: TGTGCCAGCAGCTCTCAGGGGGCGCGTGGGGACACTGAAGCTTTCTTT.

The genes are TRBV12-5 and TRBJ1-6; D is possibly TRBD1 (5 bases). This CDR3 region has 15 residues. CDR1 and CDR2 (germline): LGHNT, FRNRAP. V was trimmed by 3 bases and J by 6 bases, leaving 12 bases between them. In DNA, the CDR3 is TGTGCTAGTGGTTTAGGCGGGGCAGGTAATTCACCCCTCCACTTT. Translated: CASGLGGAGNSPLHF.

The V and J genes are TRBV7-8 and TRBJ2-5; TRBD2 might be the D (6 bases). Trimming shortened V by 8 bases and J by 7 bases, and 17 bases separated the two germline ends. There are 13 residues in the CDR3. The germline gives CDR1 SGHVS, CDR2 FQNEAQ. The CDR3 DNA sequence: TGTGCCAGCGGGGAAGGCGGGGCTGGGACCCAGTACTTC. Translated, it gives CASGEGGAGTQYF.

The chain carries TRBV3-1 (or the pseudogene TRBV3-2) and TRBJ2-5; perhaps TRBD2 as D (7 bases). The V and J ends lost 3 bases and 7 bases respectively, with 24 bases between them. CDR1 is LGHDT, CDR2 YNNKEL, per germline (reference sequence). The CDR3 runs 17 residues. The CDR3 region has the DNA TGTGCCAGCAGCCATAGAACGGTGGGGGGGCTTAGTGGGACCCAGTACTTC. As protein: CASSHRTVGGLSGTQYF.

In nucleotides, the CDR3 is TGTGCCTGGAGTGACCTGGGAGCTAACTATGGCTACACCTTC. Translating it yields CAWSDLGANYGYTF. V gene TRBV30 combines with J gene TRBJ1-2; D is unclear. Per the germline V gene, CDR1 is GTSNPN and CDR2 is SVGIG (reference sequence). The CDR3 has 14 amino acids. Trimming cost V 1 base and J 0 bases, with 9 bases left between them.

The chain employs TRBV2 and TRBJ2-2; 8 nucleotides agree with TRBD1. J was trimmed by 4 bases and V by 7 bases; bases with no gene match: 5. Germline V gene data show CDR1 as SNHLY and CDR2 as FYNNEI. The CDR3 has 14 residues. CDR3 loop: CASKGTGGTGELFF. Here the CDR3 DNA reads TGTGCCAGCAAGGGTACAGGGGGCACCGGGGAGCTGTTTTTT.

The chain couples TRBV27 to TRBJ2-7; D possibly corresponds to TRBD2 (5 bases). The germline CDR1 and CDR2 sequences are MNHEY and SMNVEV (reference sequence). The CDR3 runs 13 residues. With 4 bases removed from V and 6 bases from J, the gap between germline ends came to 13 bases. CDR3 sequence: CASSSWTRGEQYF. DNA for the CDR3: TGTGCCAGCAGTTCCTGGACCCGGGGCGAGCAGTACTTC.

The DNA of the CDR3 is TGCAGCGGACAGACCGGGACAGGGTCAGATACGCAGTATTTT. Protein product: CSGQTGTGSDTQYF. The chain employs TRBV29-1 and TRBJ2-3, with 9 positions matching TRBD1. V shed 7 bases and J 4 bases; nucleotides not matched to a gene: 9. The CDR3 runs to 14 residues. Germline V gives CDR1 SQVTM, CDR2 ANQGSEA.

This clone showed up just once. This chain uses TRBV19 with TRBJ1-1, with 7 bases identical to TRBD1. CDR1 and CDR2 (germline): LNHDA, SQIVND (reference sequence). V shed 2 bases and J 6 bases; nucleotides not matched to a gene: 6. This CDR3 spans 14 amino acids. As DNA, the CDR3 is TGTGCCAGTAGTATAAGTACAGGGGCAGCTGAAGCTTTCTTT. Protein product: CASSISTGAAEAFF.

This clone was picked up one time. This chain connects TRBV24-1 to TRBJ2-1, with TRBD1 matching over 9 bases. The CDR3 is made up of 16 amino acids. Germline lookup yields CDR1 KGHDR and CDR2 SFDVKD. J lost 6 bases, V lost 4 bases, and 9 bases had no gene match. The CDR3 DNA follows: TGTGCCACCAGTGACCGGACCCGGGACAGGGTCAATGAGCAGTTCTTC. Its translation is CATSDRTRDRVNEQFF.

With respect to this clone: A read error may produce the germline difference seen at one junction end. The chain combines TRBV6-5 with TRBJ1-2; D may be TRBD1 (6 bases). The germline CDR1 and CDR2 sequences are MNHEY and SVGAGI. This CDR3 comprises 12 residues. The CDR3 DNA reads TGTGCTAGCAGCGAGGGGGGGTATGGCTACACCTTC. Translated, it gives CASSEGGYGYTF.

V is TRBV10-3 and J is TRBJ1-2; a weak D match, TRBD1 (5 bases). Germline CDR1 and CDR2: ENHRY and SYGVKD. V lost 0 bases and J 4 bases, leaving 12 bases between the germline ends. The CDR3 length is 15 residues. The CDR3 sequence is CAISESTGGSYGYTF. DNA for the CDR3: TGTGCCATCAGTGAGTCTACGGGGGGAAGCTATGGCTACACCTTC.

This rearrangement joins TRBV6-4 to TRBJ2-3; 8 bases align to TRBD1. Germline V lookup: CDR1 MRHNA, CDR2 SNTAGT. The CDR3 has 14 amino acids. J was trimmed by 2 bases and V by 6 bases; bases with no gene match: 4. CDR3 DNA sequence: TGTGCCAGCAGCCCGGGACAGGTCACAGATACGCAGTATTTT. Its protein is CASSPGQVTDTQYF.

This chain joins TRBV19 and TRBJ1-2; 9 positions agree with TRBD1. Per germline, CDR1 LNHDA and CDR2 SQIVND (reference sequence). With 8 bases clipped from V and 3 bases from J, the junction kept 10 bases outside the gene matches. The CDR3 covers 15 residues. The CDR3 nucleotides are TGTGCCAGTGAAAACAGGGGGCACGCGGACTATGGCTACACCTTC. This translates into CASENRGHADYGYTF.

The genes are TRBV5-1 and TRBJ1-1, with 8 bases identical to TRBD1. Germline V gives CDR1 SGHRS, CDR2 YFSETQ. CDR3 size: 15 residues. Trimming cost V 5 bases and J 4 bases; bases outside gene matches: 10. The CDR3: CASSQGAVRGTEAFF. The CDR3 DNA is TGCGCCAGCAGTCAGGGGGCGGTAAGGGGCACTGAAGCTTTCTTT.

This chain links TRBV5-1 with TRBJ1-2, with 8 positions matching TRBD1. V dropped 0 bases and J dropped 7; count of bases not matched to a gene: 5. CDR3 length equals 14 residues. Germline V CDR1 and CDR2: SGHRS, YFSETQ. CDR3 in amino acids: CASSLGQGAGGYTF. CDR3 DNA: TGCGCCAGCAGCTTGGGGCAGGGGGCCGGTGGCTACACCTTC.

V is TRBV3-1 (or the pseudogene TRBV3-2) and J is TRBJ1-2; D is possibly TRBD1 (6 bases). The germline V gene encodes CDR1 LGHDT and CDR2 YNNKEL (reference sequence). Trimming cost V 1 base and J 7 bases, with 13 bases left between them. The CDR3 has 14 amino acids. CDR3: CASSQAGGRAGYTF. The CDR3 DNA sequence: TGTGCCAGCAGCCAAGCGGGGGGCAGGGCTGGCTACACCTTC.

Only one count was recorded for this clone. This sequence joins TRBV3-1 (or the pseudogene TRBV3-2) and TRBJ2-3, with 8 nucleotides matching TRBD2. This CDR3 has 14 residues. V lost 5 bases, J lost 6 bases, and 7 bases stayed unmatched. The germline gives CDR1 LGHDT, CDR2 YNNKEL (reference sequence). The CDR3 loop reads CASSRRGGSDTQYF. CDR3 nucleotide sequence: TGTGCCAGCAGCAGACGGGGGGGATCGGATACGCAGTATTTT.

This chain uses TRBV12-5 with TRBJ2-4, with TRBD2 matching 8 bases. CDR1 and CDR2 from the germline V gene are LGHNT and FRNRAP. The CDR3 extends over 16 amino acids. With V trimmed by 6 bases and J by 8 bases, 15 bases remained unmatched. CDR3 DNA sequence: TGTGCTAGTGGACCCGGCGGGGGCCCGGGAGGGGACATTCAGTACTTC. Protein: CASGPGGGPGGDIQYF.

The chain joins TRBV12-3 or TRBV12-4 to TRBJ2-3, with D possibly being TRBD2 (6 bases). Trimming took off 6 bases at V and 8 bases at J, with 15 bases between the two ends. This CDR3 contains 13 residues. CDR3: CASRLDYSGTQYF. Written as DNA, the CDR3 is TGTGCCAGCAGGTTGGACTACAGCGGTACGCAGTATTTT.

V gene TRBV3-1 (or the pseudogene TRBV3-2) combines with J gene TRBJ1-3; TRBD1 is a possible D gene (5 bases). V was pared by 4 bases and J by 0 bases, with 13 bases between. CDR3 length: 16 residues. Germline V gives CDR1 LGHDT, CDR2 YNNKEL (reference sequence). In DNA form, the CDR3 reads TGTGCCAGCAGCCGGGGGGGGGTGAGCTCTGGAAACACCATATATTTT. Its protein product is CASSRGGVSSGNTIYF.

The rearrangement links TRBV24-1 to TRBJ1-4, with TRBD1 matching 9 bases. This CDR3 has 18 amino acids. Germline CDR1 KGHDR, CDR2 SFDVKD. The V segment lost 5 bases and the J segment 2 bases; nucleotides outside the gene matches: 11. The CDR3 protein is CATSGLGQGIATNEKLFF. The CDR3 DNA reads TGTGCCACCAGTGGTCTAGGACAGGGGATCGCGACTAATGAAAAACTGTTTTTT.

In DNA, the CDR3 is TGTGCCAGCAGCCGCAAGCGAGGGAATGAAAAACTGTTTTTT. As protein: CASSRKRGNEKLFF. The rearrangement uses TRBV7-9 and TRBJ1-4; D gene ambiguous. Deletions cut 5 bases from V and 5 bases from J, with 12 bases between. From germline, CDR1 is SEHNR and CDR2 FQNEAQ (reference sequence). The CDR3 runs to 14 residues. Together with reference TRBV7-9 and TRBJ1-4, the CDR3 gives the full variable domain: DTGVSQNPRHKITKRGQNVTFRCDPISEHNRLYWYRQTLGQGPEFLTYFQNEAQLEKSRLLSDRFSAERPKGSFSTLEIQRTEQGDSAMYLCASSRKRGNEKLFFGSGTQLSVL.

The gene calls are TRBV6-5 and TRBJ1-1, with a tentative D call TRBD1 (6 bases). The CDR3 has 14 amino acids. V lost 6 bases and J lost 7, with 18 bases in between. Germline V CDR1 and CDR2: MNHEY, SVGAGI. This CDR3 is CASSRTGKGGEAFF. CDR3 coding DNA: TGTGCCAGCAGCCGTACAGGGAAAGGTGGTGAAGCTTTCTTT.

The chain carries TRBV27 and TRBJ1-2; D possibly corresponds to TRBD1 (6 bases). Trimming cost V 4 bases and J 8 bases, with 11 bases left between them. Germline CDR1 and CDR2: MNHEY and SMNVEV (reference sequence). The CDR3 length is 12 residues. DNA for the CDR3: TGTGCCAGCAGTTCAGGGGTCTGGGGCTACACCTTC. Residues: CASSSGVWGYTF.

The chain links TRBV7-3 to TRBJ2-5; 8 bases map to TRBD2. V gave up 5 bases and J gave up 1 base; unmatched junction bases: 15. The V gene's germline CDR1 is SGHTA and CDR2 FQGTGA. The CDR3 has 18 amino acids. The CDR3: CASSQGISRGGFQETQYF. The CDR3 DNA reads TGTGCCAGCAGCCAAGGAATTAGCCGGGGGGGATTCCAAGAGACCCAGTACTTC.